The table lists the clone carrying this TCR beta chain with a few counts. The antigen remains unidentified. This table comes from immunoSEQ multiplex PCR, and its TCRdb copy is limited to in-frame clones, with some not included. The sample has 100,000 to 150,000 clones, about 89% seen once; the top ten hold 4.2%. This sample is part of a study of T cell responses to AZD1222 COVID-19 vaccine. General observations from the study: Compared with day 0, the breadth and depth of the Spike-specific TCR repertoire rose significantly after two doses of AZD1222. Unmutated variant regions are reportedly the target of nearly half of TCRs that are spike-specific. Dominant at 160-218 and 743-854, vaccine-associated CD4 TCRs also spanned spike.

The CDR3 consists of 16 residues. Germline V gene sequence: CDR1 MNHEY, CDR2 SMNVEV (reference sequence). The V segment lost 5 bases and the J segment 14 bases; nucleotides outside the gene matches: 18. This chain connects TRBV27 to TRBJ1-6; TRBD1 matches 7 bases. This clonotype was sampled from an adult in good health. Material: peripheral blood, obtained on day 0 of AZD1222 vaccination. CDR3 protein: CASSQDGQVPVFTLHF. The CDR3 DNA is TGTGCCAGCAGTCAAGACGGACAGGTCCCCGTATTCACCCTCCACTTT.